Described below is a single T cell receptor beta chain sequence and its context. The V gene lost 2 bases and the J gene lost 1 base, with 12 bases spanning the gap. This CDR3 comprises 16 residues. The germline V gene encodes CDR1 LGHNA and CDR2 YNFKEQ. The TCRbeta library incorporated unique molecular identifiers. In TCRdb, the PCR reads were re-called with MiXCR into one record per CDR3 protein. In the table there are about 200,000 distinct CDR3 sequences, approximately 6.3% of which are singletons. The data derive from a study of T-cell reconstitution after alpha-beta-depleted transplantation in children.

The clonotype was recovered from a boy younger than 10 with acute lymphoblastic leukemia, due to receive a stem cell transplant. Sequenced material: PBMCs, taken before TCRalphabeta/CD19-depleted stem cell transplant. The chain has TRBV4-2 and TRBJ2-1; unclear D gene. The CDR3 DNA sequence: TGTGCCAGCAGCCAAATCCTCGGTCCGTCCTACAATGAGCAGTTCTTC. Its translation: CASSQILGPSYNEQFF.